Below, 18 T cell receptor beta chains from the same sample are listed, as sequenced in a study of shared clonotypes between healthy human individuals. Data came from immunoSEQ multiplex PCR; TCRdb stores just in-frame clones and leaves some out. The repertoire holds approximately 2.4 million clones, with 95% as singletons. Sequenced sample: naive CD4+ T cells sorted from blood. Subset noted: CD45RA+ positively selected. These receptor sequences come from a man aged 18-30 years in good health.

J is TRBJ2-5 and V is TRBV4-2, with 9 bases matching TRBD2. The CDR3 length is 16 residues. CDR1 LGHNA and CDR2 YNFKEQ come from the germline V gene. The junction had 6 bases not matched to a gene; V was cut back by 1 base and J by 3 bases. CDR3 amino acids: CASSQAGGGAKETQYF. The CDR3 region has the DNA TGTGCCAGCAGCCAAGCGGGCGGGGGGGCAAAAGAGACCCAGTACTTC.

The genes are TRBV11-2 and TRBJ2-7; 11 positions match TRBD2. The germline V gene has CDR1 SGHAT and CDR2 FQNNGV. This CDR3 has 16 residues. Trimming took 4 bases from V and 1 from J; bases not matched to a gene: 6. CDR3 bases: TGTGCCAGCAGCTCCTTTAGCGGGGGGGCGTCCTACGAGCAGTACTTC. Protein sequence: CASSSFSGGASYEQYF.

This chain joins TRBV18 and TRBJ2-7; the D is unclear. V lost 3 bases to trimming and J lost 5 bases, with 14 bases between them. CDR3 length: 14 residues. Germline CDR1 is KGHSH and CDR2 is LQKENI. The CDR3 region has the DNA TGTGCCAGCTCACCGCTCGGATTTAACAACGAGCAGTACTTC. It specifies CASSPLGFNNEQYF.

The chain couples TRBV11-2 to TRBJ2-1; TRBD2 agrees at 9 bases. V gave up 5 bases and J gave up 9 bases; unmatched junction bases: 17. The CDR3 runs 17 residues. The germline gives CDR1 SGHAT, CDR2 FQNNGV. In nucleotides, the CDR3 is TGTGCCAGCAGCCCTCGAGGGCGGGAGGGAGGTTTGGGTGAGCAGTTCTTC. As protein: CASSPRGREGGLGEQFF. Full variable domain (remainder filled in from reference TRBV11-2 and TRBJ2-1): EAGVAQSPRYKIIEKRQSVAFWCNPISGHATLYWYQQILGQGPKLLIQFQNNGVVDDSQLPKDRFSAERLKGVDSTLKIQPAKLEDSAVYLCASSPRGREGGLGEQFFGPGTRLTVL.

The chain recombines TRBV5-6 with TRBJ1-1, with a possible D match to TRBD1 (5 bases). Trimming removed 5 bases at V and 7 bases at J, with 15 bases between. CDR1 is SGHDT, CDR2 YYEEEE, per germline. The CDR3 loop spans 13 amino acids. The CDR3 coding sequence is TGTGCCAGCAGTGGTGTACAGGAGGGTGAAGCTTTCTTT. Its translation is CASSGVQEGEAFF.

The CDR3 DNA follows: TGTGCCAGCAGTCAGACAGGGGGTCAGACTGAAGCTTTCTTT. The encoded protein is CASSQTGGQTEAFF. The chain joins TRBV6-5 to TRBJ1-1; 9 bases map to TRBD1. The V segment lost 5 bases and the J segment 5 bases; nucleotides outside the gene matches: 6. The CDR3 sequence is 14 residues long. Germline loops: CDR1 MNHEY, CDR2 SVGAGI.

The V and J genes are TRBV4-1 and TRBJ2-5; D perhaps matches TRBD2 (6 bases). Germline V gene lookup returns CDR1 MGHRA and CDR2 YSYEKL. The CDR3 length is 16 residues. V was pared by 4 bases and J by 5 bases, with 20 bases between. CDR3 DNA sequence: TGCGCCAGCAGCCCAGGAGGGGTAGCGCGCTGGGAGACCCAGTACTTC. Its translation is CASSPGGVARWETQYF.

CDR3 DNA sequence: TGCAGCGTTGGGACAGGAGTCAATCAGCCCCAGCATTTT. Translating it yields CSVGTGVNQPQHF. J is TRBJ1-5 and V is TRBV29-1; 7 nucleotides agree with TRBD1. Germline CDR1 is SQVTM and CDR2 is ANQGSEA. The CDR3 covers 13 residues. J lost 3 bases, V lost 4 bases, and 3 bases had no gene match.

V usage is TRBV18 and J usage is TRBJ1-1; tentative D call: TRBD1 (6 bases). The germline CDR1 and CDR2 sequences are KGHSH and LQKENI. The V gene lost 3 bases and the J gene lost 4 bases, with 15 bases spanning the gap. This CDR3 spans 15 amino acids. CDR3 nucleotide sequence: TGTGCCAGCTCACCGGGGCCGGGGGCAGGCACTGAAGCTTTCTTT. It translates to CASSPGPGAGTEAFF. Based on the CDR3 plus reference TRBV18 and TRBJ1-1, the full variable domain is NAGVMQNPRHLVRRRGQEARLRCSPMKGHSHVYWYRQLPEEGLKFMVYLQKENIIDESGMPKERFSAEFPKEGPSILRIQQVVRGDSAAYFCASSPGPGAGTEAFFGQGTRLTVV.

This clone is a singleton in its sample. This rearrangement joins TRBV7-2 to TRBJ2-7, with D tentatively TRBD1 (5 bases). Germline CDR1 reads SGHTA; CDR2 reads FQGNSA. Trimming shortened V by 5 bases and J by 5 bases, and 16 bases separated the two germline ends. This CDR3 is 14 amino acids long. In nucleotides, the CDR3 is TGTGCCAGCAGCCTTAGGCCCGAACAGGACGAGCAGTACTTC. Amino acid sequence: CASSLRPEQDEQYF. Full variable domain (missing parts from reference TRBV7-2 and TRBJ2-7): GAGVSQSPSNKVTEKGKDVELRCDPISGHTALYWYRQSLGQGLEFLIYFQGNSAPDKSGLPSDRFSAERTGGSVSTLTIQRTQQEDSAVYLCASSLRPEQDEQYFGPGTRLTVT.

This clone was seen a single time. This sequence joins TRBV7-9 and TRBJ1-1; perhaps TRBD1 as D (6 bases). The germline gives CDR1 SEHNR, CDR2 FQNEAQ (reference sequence). CDR3 length equals 13 residues. The V end was cut by 1 base, the J end by 10 bases, with 13 bases between. This chain's CDR3 is CASSLDQGLAAFF. CDR3 nucleotides: TGTGCCAGCAGCTTAGACCAGGGGCTCGCAGCTTTCTTT. Full variable domain (rest looked up from reference TRBV7-9 and TRBJ1-1): DTGVSQNPRHKITKRGQNVTFRCDPISEHNRLYWYRQTLGQGPEFLTYFQNEAQLEKSRLLSDRFSAERPKGSFSTLEIQRTEQGDSAMYLCASSLDQGLAAFFGQGTRLTVV.

The chain combines TRBV9 with TRBJ2-5; no reliable D call. Germline assignment: CDR1 SGDLS and CDR2 YYNGEE. The CDR3 extends over 14 amino acids. Trimming took off 2 bases at V and 5 bases at J, with 13 bases between the two ends. This chain's CDR3 is CASSVSEGGETQYF. The CDR3 DNA reads TGTGCCAGCAGCGTTAGTGAAGGTGGGGAGACCCAGTACTTC.

V usage is TRBV27 and J usage is TRBJ1-6; 9 bases align to TRBD1. Germline-derived CDR1 and CDR2 are MNHEY and SMNVEV (reference sequence). J gave up 6 bases and V 7 bases, and 7 bases lay outside the gene matches. The CDR3 extends over 15 amino acids. The chain's CDR3 is CASTWDREVNSPLHF. The CDR3 coding sequence is TGTGCCAGCACCTGGGACAGGGAGGTTAATTCACCCCTCCACTTT.

This clone was seen a single time. V is TRBV5-6 and J is TRBJ2-1, with D possibly TRBD2 on 7 matching bases. V shed 4 bases and J shed 7 bases, with 18 bases lying between them. The CDR3 has 15 amino acids. CDR1 and CDR2 from the germline V gene are SGHDT and YYEEEE. The CDR3 loop is CASSREAGVGNEQFF. CDR3 coding DNA: TGTGCCAGCAGCCGGGAGGCAGGGGTGGGAAATGAGCAGTTCTTC.

The chain has TRBV14 and TRBJ2-5; unclear D gene. Between the trimmed V and J ends, which lost 7 bases and 5 bases, there was a span of 14 bases. Germline values: CDR1 SGHDN, CDR2 FVKESK. This CDR3 region has 13 residues. CDR3 loop: CASTPRSHETQYF. CDR3 in DNA: TGTGCCAGCACCCCTCGATCACATGAGACCCAGTACTTC.

CDR3 sequence: CASSNANPDNQPQHF. CDR3 in DNA: TGTGCCAGCAGCAATGCAAACCCAGATAATCAGCCCCAGCATTTT. This chain connects TRBV7-9 to TRBJ1-5; no definite D call. Looked up from germline, CDR1 is SEHNR and CDR2 is FQNEAQ (reference sequence). Trimming removed 5 bases from V and 4 bases from J, with 15 bases in between. The CDR3 contains 15 residues.

V is TRBV5-4 and J is TRBJ2-3; 10 bases match TRBD2. Trimming at V came to 1 base and at J to 7 bases, leaving 6 bases not matched to a gene. CDR3 size: 15 residues. Germline V gives CDR1 SGHNT, CDR2 YYREEE (reference sequence). The CDR3 reads CASSLRASGSHTQYF. Here the CDR3 DNA reads TGTGCCAGCAGCTTGCGGGCTAGCGGGAGCCATACGCAGTATTTT.

Comments on this clone: This sample also contains other DNA sequences that code for the same CDR3. This chain joins TRBV6-1 and TRBJ2-7, with 11 bases matching TRBD1. V shed 9 bases and J 4 bases; nucleotides not matched to a gene: 5. This CDR3 is built from 13 residues. Germline loops: CDR1 MNHNS, CDR2 SASEGT. The CDR3, as DNA: TGTGCCAGTAGAGGACAGGGGGCTTACGAGCAGTACTTC. Translated: CASRGQGAYEQYF.